A single sample is the source of the 2 T cell receptor beta chains below, sequenced in a study of cytomegalovirus exposure and HLA in healthy donors. PCR involved 60 Vbeta and 13 Jbeta primers. Assay used: immunoSEQ multiplex PCR; TCRdb lists only in-frame clones, some missing. Here the sample table reports about 65,000 clones. Sequenced material: PBMCs. Receptor source: a boy aged 5-17 years in good health and CMV-seronegative.

This rearrangement joins TRBV5-4 to TRBJ2-7, with TRBD2 matching over 12 bases. The V gene's germline CDR1 is SGHNT and CDR2 YYREEE (reference sequence). V dropped 4 bases and J dropped 5; count of bases not matched to a gene: 7. The CDR3 runs 15 residues. CDR3 nucleotide sequence: TGTGCCAGCAGCGCCCGACTAGCGGGAGCGGACGAGCAGTACTTC. It encodes CASSARLAGADEQYF.

V gene TRBV5-4 combines with J gene TRBJ1-1; TRBD1 aligns across 8 bases. CDR3 size: 15 residues. The germline V gene encodes CDR1 SGHNT and CDR2 YYREEE (reference sequence). V gave up 2 bases and J gave up 5 bases; unmatched junction bases: 8. The CDR3, as DNA: TGTGCCAGCAGCTTTCCAACAGGGGGGCTTACTGAAGCTTTCTTT. Its protein product is CASSFPTGGLTEAFF.